A selection of T cell receptor beta chains follows, all from one sample in a study of blood T cell repertoires in COVID-19. The protocol was immunoSEQ multiplex PCR, while the TCRdb copy is restricted to in-frame clones and leaves out a portion. Here the sample spans under 140,000 clones, around 74% being singletons. Material for sequencing was peripheral blood. The receptors here all came from a woman aged 60-70 years with acute or convalescent COVID-19. Both conserved end residues are part of each CDR3. D genes are given only for firm matches. For some rows the clone size is stated as once, few or many, or as a class when expanded; others skip it.

size	J	length	D	V	DNA	CDR3
few	TRBJ2-7	12	TRBD1	TRBV7-9	TGTGCCAGCAGCTCGACAGGGGACGAGCAGTACTTC	CASSSTGDEQYF
-	TRBJ1-4	15	TRBD1	TRBV25-1	TGTGCCAGCAGTGACGACAGGGGGCTCACTGAAAAACTGTTTTTT	CASSDDRGLTEKLFF
few	TRBJ1-4	16	-	TRBV25-1	TGTGCCAGCAGTGGAGCTGAACAGGGATCTAATGAAAAACTGTTTTTT	CASSGAEQGSNEKLFF
-	TRBJ1-2	14	-	TRBV6-1	TGTGCCAGCAGTGATATTCAGGGATCCTATGGCTACACCTTC	CASSDIQGSYGYTF
-	TRBJ1-1	15	-	TRBV7-9	TGTGCCAGCAGCTTGGGGGCAGGGAGGAACACTGAAGCTTTCTTT	CASSLGAGRNTEAFF
-	TRBJ1-5	13	-	TRBV3-1/TRBV3-2	TGTGCCAGCAGCCAAGGGGGGGGCCAGCCCCAGCATTTT	CASSQGGGQPQHF
-	TRBJ1-4	13	-	TRBV30	TGTGCCTCACAGGGAGCAACTAATGAAAAACTGTTTTTT	CASQGATNEKLFF
-	TRBJ1-4	14	-	TRBV10-2	TGCGCCAGCAGCAAGTACAGTACTAATGAAAAACTGTTTTTT	CASSKYSTNEKLFF
few	TRBJ2-1	15	TRBD2	TRBV7-2	TGTGCCAGCAGCCTGGGACTAGAAGAGGTCAATGAGCAGTTCTTC	CASSLGLEEVNEQFF
-	TRBJ1-3	13	TRBD1	TRBV12-3/TRBV12-4	TGTGCCAGCAGGGGGACAGGGGGAAACACCATATATTTT	CASRGTGGNTIYF
-	TRBJ2-1	16	TRBD1	TRBV14	TGTGCCAGCAGCCGAGGTCCGGGACAGCCAAACAATGAGCAGTTCTTC	CASSRGPGQPNNEQFF
-	TRBJ2-1	14	TRBD2	TRBV4-1	TGCGCCAGCAGCTTTCCGGGACTAGCCGATGAGCAGTTCTTC	CASSFPGLADEQFF
-	TRBJ1-5	13	-	TRBV23-1	TGCGCCAGCGGCACAGGCCGCAATCAGCCCCAGCATTTT	CASGTGRNQPQHF
-	TRBJ2-7	15	TRBD1	TRBV11-2	TGTGCCAGCAGCTTTCAGCGGACAGGGGGCGCGTCGCAGTACTTC	CASSFQRTGGASQYF
-	TRBJ2-1	11	TRBD1	TRBV30	TGTGCCTGGAGTCGGGGACAGCGGCAGTTCTTC	CAWSRGQRQFF
-	TRBJ2-7	14	TRBD1	TRBV5-6	TGTGCCAGCAGACCTGGGACAGGGACATACGAGCAGTACTTC	CASRPGTGTYEQYF
once	TRBJ2-7	15	TRBD2	TRBV24-1	TGTGCCACCAGTGATTCTCGAGCGGGGGGTTGGGAGCAGTACTTC	CATSDSRAGGWEQYF
-	TRBJ1-6	14	-	TRBV5-1	TGCGCCAGCAGCTCCTCGTATGATAATTCACCCCTCCACTTT	CASSSSYDNSPLHF
-	TRBJ2-7	12	-	TRBV7-2	TGTGCCAGCAGCTCAGTCTCCTACGAGCAGTACTTC	CASSSVSYEQYF
few	TRBJ1-6	15	TRBD1	TRBV28	TGTGCCAGCATGGACCCGGGGACAGGGTATTCACCCCTCCACTTT	CASMDPGTGYSPLHF
-	TRBJ2-5	16	TRBD1	TRBV5-1	TGCGCCAGCAGCTTTAATCCGGGACAGGGGTTGGAGACCCAGTACTTC	CASSFNPGQGLETQYF
-	TRBJ2-1	15	-	TRBV11-2	TGTGCCAGCAGCTCACAGGGATTCTCCTACAATGAGCAGTTCTTC	CASSSQGFSYNEQFF
few	TRBJ1-5	16	TRBD1	TRBV6-1	TGTGCCAGCAGTGCCGGGACAGGGGTTGGCAATCAGCCCCAGCATTTT	CASSAGTGVGNQPQHF
-	TRBJ1-1	15	TRBD1	TRBV28	TGTGCCAGCAGTTTGGGGGGACAGGGAGCCACTGAAGCTTTCTTT	CASSLGGQGATEAFF
-	TRBJ2-2	13	-	TRBV2	TGTGCCAGCAGTGAACAGGGTGAGGGGGAGCTGTTTTTT	CASSEQGEGELFF
once	TRBJ1-2	15	TRBD1	TRBV24-1	TGTGCCACCAGTTCAACCCGGGGACAGTCAGGCGGCTACACCTTC	CATSSTRGQSGGYTF
-	TRBJ2-7	14	-	TRBV7-8	TGTGCCAGCGTGCGGGGGGACAGTTTCTACGAGCAGTACTTC	CASVRGDSFYEQYF
-	TRBJ2-7	12	-	TRBV30	TGTGCCTGGAGTGAGCAGGGCCACGAGCAGTACTTC	CAWSEQGHEQYF
-	TRBJ2-5	15	TRBD1	TRBV6-5	TGTGCCAGCAGTAACAGGGGGCAAAACCAAGAGACCCAGTACTTC	CASSNRGQNQETQYF
-	TRBJ2-5	15	TRBD1	TRBV24-1	TGTGCCACCAGTGATTTTGGCAGGGGGCTCGAGACCCAGTACTTC	CATSDFGRGLETQYF
-	TRBJ1-5	13	-	TRBV2	TGTGCCAGCAGTGTAGGCCCGGGTCAGCCCCAGCATTTT	CASSVGPGQPQHF
-	TRBJ1-2	13	-	TRBV28	TGTGCCAGCAGTCCCCCTCGGAACTATGGCTACACCTTC	CASSPPRNYGYTF
-	TRBJ1-2	15	-	TRBV5-4	TGTGCCAGCAGCTTGGCCTCCGGACAGAGCTATGGCTACACCTTC	CASSLASGQSYGYTF
-	TRBJ1-1	14	TRBD1	TRBV5-1	TGCGCCAGCAGCTCCACAGGGGTTGGCACTGAAGCTTTCTTT	CASSSTGVGTEAFF
many	TRBJ2-3	16	TRBD1	TRBV6-2/TRBV6-3	TGTGCCAGCAGTTACCCCCCGACAGGGCGCACAGATACGCAGTATTTT	CASSYPPTGRTDTQYF
-	TRBJ2-4	19	TRBD2	TRBV6-1	TGTGCCAGCAGTGTGCTCCCTTCCGGGGTCGGGGGGGCCAAAAACATTCAGTACTTC	CASSVLPSGVGGAKNIQYF
-	TRBJ2-7	15	-	TRBV29-1	TGCAGCGTTGAAGGGTCTAAGACAGGCCCCTACGAGCAGTACTTC	CSVEGSKTGPYEQYF